One and the same sample provided the 20 T cell receptor beta chains below, sequenced in a study of blood T cell repertoires in COVID-19. The repertoire was sequenced with immunoSEQ multiplex PCR; TCRdb's copy has only in-frame clones and lacks some. In the table there are about 90,000 clones, around four fifths of which are singletons. The sequencing input was peripheral blood. The source is a human donor in a cohort sampled during active COVID-19.

The rearrangement joins TRBV10-2 to TRBJ2-1; no clear D. The V end lost 6 bases, the J end lost 0 bases, and 12 bases lay between the germline ends. Germline CDR1 and CDR2: WSHSY and SAAADI. The CDR3 contains 15 residues. CDR3 sequence: CASSLGPSSYNEQFF. CDR3 nucleotide sequence: TGCGCCAGCAGCCTGGGTCCTAGCTCCTACAATGAGCAGTTCTTC.

The table lists this clone with a count of one. The chain combines TRBV14 with TRBJ1-6; 8 bases are shared with TRBD1. Germline V gene lookup returns CDR1 SGHDN and CDR2 FVKESK. V dropped 4 bases and J dropped 8; count of bases not matched to a gene: 7. This CDR3 region has 15 residues. The CDR3 sequence is CASSPRQGRHSPLHF. CDR3 in DNA: TGTGCCAGCAGCCCCCGACAGGGGAGACATTCACCCCTCCACTTT.

The chain links TRBV29-1 to TRBJ1-1; TRBD1 matches at 7 bases. This CDR3 has 12 residues. Germline assignment: CDR1 SQVTM and CDR2 ANQGSEA. V lost 7 bases, J lost 5 bases, and 7 bases stayed unmatched. The chain's CDR3 is CSAMGQSTEAFF. CDR3 in DNA: TGCAGCGCTATGGGACAGTCGACTGAAGCTTTCTTT.

The chain links TRBV7-9 to TRBJ1-4, with D maybe TRBD1 (5 bases). This CDR3 comprises 14 residues. Germline loops: CDR1 SEHNR, CDR2 FQNEAQ (reference sequence). V shed 6 bases and J shed 5 bases, with 13 bases lying between them. The CDR3 sequence is CASRAGSSNEKLFF. The CDR3 region has the DNA TGTGCCAGCAGGGCAGGGTCATCAAATGAAAAACTGTTTTTT. The variable domain in full, completed from reference TRBV7-9 and TRBJ1-4, reads DTGVSQNPRHKITKRGQNVTFRCDPISEHNRLYWYRQTLGQGPEFLTYFQNEAQLEKSRLLSDRFSAERPKGSFSTLEIQRTEQGDSAMYLCASRAGSSNEKLFFGSGTQLSVL.

V is TRBV9 and J is TRBJ1-2; D might be TRBD1 (5 bases). Trimming took 3 bases from V and 7 from J, leaving 13 bases between them. From germline, CDR1 is SGDLS and CDR2 YYNGEE. This CDR3 region has 13 residues. CDR3 coding DNA: TGTGCCAGCAGCGCGACAGCGGGGCGTGGCTACACCTTC. Protein: CASSATAGRGYTF.

The chain carries TRBV12-3 or TRBV12-4 and TRBJ2-3, with D hard to call. Trimming cost V 1 base and J 8 bases, with 10 bases left between them. The CDR3 is made up of 13 amino acids. The CDR3, as DNA: TGTGCCAGCAGTTTAGTAGAATCGGGTACGCAGTATTTT. This codes for CASSLVESGTQYF.

This clone was seen just once. The rearrangement links TRBV6-6 to TRBJ1-1; TRBD1 aligns across 12 bases. The CDR3 spans 14 residues. Looked up from germline, CDR1 is MNHNY and CDR2 is SVGAGI (reference sequence). The trim removed 6 bases at V and 6 bases at J, leaving 5 bases unmatched. The CDR3 coding sequence is TGTGCCAGCAGAGGGGGACAGGGGGCGTCTGAAGCTTTCTTT. Protein: CASRGGQGASEAFF.

The V and J genes are TRBV27 and TRBJ1-5; D ambiguous. Deletions cut 3 bases from V and 4 bases from J, with 7 bases between. The CDR3 totals 13 residues. Germline V CDR1 and CDR2: MNHEY, SMNVEV (reference sequence). CDR3 DNA sequence: TGTGCCAGCAGTTTGAGGGAGAATCAGCCCCAGCATTTT. Its protein product is CASSLRENQPQHF.

V is TRBV10-1 and J is TRBJ2-2; the match to TRBD2 covers 14 bases. The CDR3 length is 15 residues. Germline CDR1 reads WNHNN; CDR2 reads SYGVQD (reference sequence). J gave up 5 bases and V 5 bases, and 1 base lay outside the gene matches. The CDR3 sequence is CASSRTSGRTGELFF. The CDR3 nucleotides read TGCGCCAGCAGTCGGACTAGCGGGAGGACCGGGGAGCTGTTTTTT.

The chain uses TRBV7-9 and TRBJ2-5, with 8 bases identical to TRBD1. This CDR3 comprises 19 residues. V lost 3 bases, J lost 4 bases, and 19 bases stayed unmatched. Looked up from germline, CDR1 is SEHNR and CDR2 is FQNEAQ (reference sequence). CDR3 loop: CASSFKVIGAGGRGETQYF. The CDR3 DNA reads TGTGCCAGCAGCTTTAAGGTTATCGGTGCAGGGGGCCGAGGAGAGACCCAGTACTTC.

This clone was counted once. The genes are TRBV29-1 and TRBJ2-7; 8 nucleotides align to TRBD1. CDR3 length equals 12 residues. Trimming at V came to 7 bases and at J to 2 bases, leaving 4 bases not matched to a gene. Germline CDR1 reads SQVTM; CDR2 reads ANQGSEA. The CDR3 is CSATTGAYEQYF. The CDR3 coding sequence is TGCAGCGCTACGACAGGGGCCTACGAGCAGTACTTC.

In this sample, this clone turned up once. J is TRBJ1-2 and V is TRBV6-5, with a weak D call TRBD1 (5 bases). CDR1 and CDR2 (germline): MNHEY, SVGAGI. With 4 bases removed from V and 8 bases from J, the gap between germline ends came to 11 bases. The CDR3 length is 12 residues. The CDR3 DNA sequence: TGTGCCAGCAGTTTGGAGGGGTACGGCTACACCTTC. It encodes CASSLEGYGYTF.

The chain joins TRBV5-1 to TRBJ1-5, with 9 bases matching TRBD1. V lost 4 bases to trimming and J lost 5 bases; unmatched junction nucleotides: 7. In germline, CDR1 is SGHRS, CDR2 YFSETQ. This CDR3 has 15 residues. DNA of the CDR3: TGCGCCAGCAGCCCGGGACAGGGTGGGGATCAGCCCCAGCATTTT. Protein product: CASSPGQGGDQPQHF.

Written as DNA, the CDR3 is TGCGCCAGCAGCTCCGGACAGGGCTCGGCAGATACGCAGTATTTT. Protein product: CASSSGQGSADTQYF. The chain employs TRBV5-1 and TRBJ2-3, with 8 positions matching TRBD1. CDR3 length: 15 amino acids. In germline, CDR1 is SGHRS, CDR2 YFSETQ. The trim removed 3 bases at V and 4 bases at J, leaving 7 bases unmatched.

This clone showed up just once. The chain couples TRBV27 to TRBJ2-3, with TRBD2 matching 7 bases. Germline CDR1 and CDR2: MNHEY and SMNVEV (reference sequence). The junction had 9 bases not matched to a gene; V was cut back by 2 bases and J by 4 bases. The CDR3 extends over 16 amino acids. CDR3 region: CASSLGVVGGSDTQYF. The CDR3 bases are TGTGCCAGCAGTTTAGGAGTAGTGGGGGGGTCAGATACGCAGTATTTT.

Worth noting for this clone: With a much larger clone just one base away, this may be a read error. The chain has TRBV4-2 and TRBJ1-1; the match to TRBD1 covers 8 bases. The CDR3 runs to 15 residues. Germline V gene lookup returns CDR1 LGHNA and CDR2 YNFKEQ. CDR3 DNA sequence: TGTACCAGCAGCCAAGAAGGGCAGGGGGCAACTGAAGCTTTCTTT. This sequence encodes CTSSQEGQGATEAFF.

The chain links TRBV28 to TRBJ1-5; the D gene is possibly TRBD1 (5 bases). V was pared by 3 bases and J by 5 bases, with 14 bases between. CDR3 length: 15 amino acids. Germline values: CDR1 MDHEN, CDR2 SYDVKM. Written as DNA, the CDR3 is TGTGCCAGCAGTTTCATTCAGGGCACGGATCAGCCCCAGCATTTT. It encodes CASSFIQGTDQPQHF.

The V and J genes are TRBV5-6 and TRBJ1-3; perhaps TRBD1 as D (6 bases). The CDR3 has 16 residues. In germline, CDR1 is SGHDT, CDR2 YYEEEE. V was clipped by 0 bases and J by 4 bases, with 14 bases between them. Written as DNA, the CDR3 is TGTGCCAGCAGCTTGGCAGGGACACTGGGGGGAAACACCATATATTTT. It is translated as CASSLAGTLGGNTIYF.

V and J are TRBV30 and TRBJ1-6; no definite D call. V was cut by 3 bases and J by 9 bases, with 12 bases left in between. Germline CDR1 reads GTSNPN; CDR2 reads SVGIG (reference sequence). The CDR3 is made up of 13 amino acids. The CDR3 DNA follows: TGTGCCTGGAGCATAACTCAGCGTTCACCCCTCCACTTT. Residues: CAWSITQRSPLHF. Using reference TRBV30 and TRBJ1-6 for the parts outside the CDR3, the full variable domain is SQTIHQWPATLVQPVGSPLSLECTVEGTSNPNLYWYRQAAGRGLQLLFYSVGIGQISSEVPQNLSASRPQDRQFILSSKKLLLSDSGFYLCAWSITQRSPLHFGNGTRLTVT.

The rearrangement links TRBV29-1 to TRBJ2-7; the match to TRBD1 covers 8 bases. The CDR3 extends over 15 amino acids. Per germline, CDR1 SQVTM and CDR2 ANQGSEA. The J segment lost 2 bases and the V segment lost 0 bases, leaving 6 bases of the junction unmatched. This CDR3 is CSVEDLTGATYEQYF. CDR3 DNA: TGCAGCGTTGAAGATTTGACAGGGGCTACCTACGAGCAGTACTTC.